This TCR beta chain was identified during a study of T cell responses to AZD1222 COVID-19 vaccine. Method: immunoSEQ multiplex PCR; TCRdb's copy keeps in-frame clones and lacks some. The sample includes about 120,000 clones, approximately 85% seen only once; the top ten take roughly 3.7%. Trimming cost V 5 bases and J 0 bases, with 14 bases left between them. Germline-derived CDR1 and CDR2 are MDHEN and SYDVKM. The CDR3 is 15 residues long. Sequenced here: peripheral blood, sampled on day 0 of MenACWY control vaccination. This clonotype was obtained from an adult in good health. The chain is built from TRBV28 and TRBJ2-7; D gene ambiguous. The DNA of the CDR3 is TGTGCCAGCAGTCCCCACCGGACGCGCTCCTACGAGCAGTACTTC. It specifies CASSPHRTRSYEQYF.